What follows are 10 T cell receptor beta chains derived from one specimen sequenced in a study of CXCR3-negative and CXCR3-positive naive CD8 T cells. No cognate antigen is known for these TCRs. Each TRB cDNA library was prepared by 5' RACE (with UMI labels). TCRdb re-called the 5' RACE reads and catalogs CDR3 proteins one per entry, DNA excluded. The sample holds 75,000 to 90,000 distinct CDR3 sequences. Overall study results and limits: When CXCR3-positive naive cells were set against CXCR3-negative naive cells, the former had more hydrophobic TRB CDR3s.

Input material: naive CXCR3+ CD8+ T cells from blood. Subset indicated: CD45RO-CCR7+CD27+CD95- naive CD8+ T cells expressing CXCR3 (TNR3+). The source of these receptors is a human donor in good health. Some clones in this sample may be carry-over from other donors' samples.

The chain combines TRBV5-1 with TRBJ2-3; there is no DNA to check the TCRdb D call of TRBD1. This CDR3 region has 14 residues. Germline V gene sequence: CDR1 SGHRS, CDR2 YFSETQ. This CDR3 is CASSFGGGIDTQYF.

The chain has TRBV10-3 and TRBJ2-2. The CDR3 extends over 14 amino acids. CDR1 ENHRY and CDR2 SYGVKD come from the germline V gene. The CDR3 sequence: CAISDRTNTGELFF.

The chain carries TRBV28 and TRBJ2-3. Germline values: CDR1 MDHEN, CDR2 SYDVKM. This CDR3 region has 11 residues. CDR3 loop: CASALGDTQYF.

The rearrangement joins TRBV5-5 to TRBJ2-1. CDR3 length: 15 residues. Germline CDR1 and CDR2: SGHKS and YYEKEE (reference sequence). The CDR3 sequence is CASSLARGLYNEQFF.

The rearrangement joins TRBV5-5 to TRBJ2-7. Germline assignment: CDR1 SGHKS and CDR2 YYEKEE (reference sequence). This CDR3 is built from 14 residues. CDR3 protein: CASSNEWDSYEQYF.

This chain uses TRBV28 with TRBJ2-5; as DNA is missing, the TRBD1 call by TCRdb cannot be tested. The V gene's germline CDR1 is MDHEN and CDR2 SYDVKM. The CDR3 covers 16 residues. This CDR3 reads CAISSMWDNGPETQYF.

The chain uses TRBV21-1 and TRBJ1-1; checking the TCRdb D call of TRBD1 is not possible without DNA. TRBV21-1 is a known pseudogene. The CDR3 sequence is 15 residues long. The CDR3 region is CASTKTKDRGWEAFF.

V gene TRBV7-9 combines with J gene TRBJ2-7. Germline-derived CDR1 and CDR2 are SEHNR and FQNEAQ (reference sequence). CDR3 length: 14 residues. CDR3 in amino acids: CASSLAESTYEQYF.

V gene TRBV28 combines with J gene TRBJ1-2. Germline loops: CDR1 MDHEN, CDR2 SYDVKM. CDR3 size: 15 residues. CDR3 protein: CASSKAGYEQTGYTF.

V is TRBV29-1 and J is TRBJ2-3. Germline CDR1 SQVTM, CDR2 ANQGSEA. The CDR3 has 13 amino acids. The chain's CDR3 is CSVGDPGTDTQYF.